This entry features one T cell receptor beta chain sequence. The antigen is undetermined. This sample was included in a study of T cell responses to AZD1222 COVID-19 vaccine. Study conclusions and caveats: Among spike-specific TCRs, nearly half reportedly target unmutated variant regions. There were vaccine-associated CD4 TCRs across spike, dominant at 160-218 and 743-854.

Profiling relied on immunoSEQ multiplex PCR, and the TCRdb table lists in-frame clones only, not all of them. The table has about 150,000 clones, more than 75% seen once; the top ten hold 18%. Germline V gives CDR1 SGHTA, CDR2 FQGNSA. The CDR3 runs 14 residues. V was shortened by 8 bases and J by 3 bases, with 14 bases between the two germline ends. The chain uses TRBV7-2 and TRBJ1-3; possible D gene TRBD1, 6 bases. The sample here was peripheral blood, taken on day 0 of AZD1222 vaccination. The receptor was derived from an adult in good health. CDR3 in amino acids: CASLEGGFGNTIYF. DNA of the CDR3: TGTGCCAGCCTCGAAGGGGGGTTTGGAAACACCATATATTTT.